These 18 T cell receptor beta chains came from one sample sequenced in a study of blood T cell repertoires in COVID-19. The method was immunoSEQ multiplex PCR; TCRdb's version includes in-frame clones alone and lacks a portion of them. Found here are around 130,000 clones, approximately 88% of them singletons; the top ten hold about 2.1%. The sample was peripheral blood. The receptor source for this set is a man aged 65 to 85 with active COVID-19.

In DNA, the CDR3 is TGTGCCAGCAGTCCTGTCGAGGCGAGGGGAAACACCATATATTTT. Its protein is CASSPVEARGNTIYF. The chain employs TRBV28 and TRBJ1-3; no definite D call. The length of the CDR3 is 15 residues. The germline CDR1 and CDR2 sequences are MDHEN and SYDVKM. V was pared by 5 bases and J by 4 bases, with 15 bases between.

The rearrangement joins TRBV7-2 to TRBJ2-2; D is unclear. V was cut by 1 base and J by 6 bases, with 9 bases left in between. This CDR3 has 14 residues. Germline V gene lookup returns CDR1 SGHTA and CDR2 FQGNSA. The CDR3 DNA sequence: TGTGCCAGCAGCTTAGGACTTCCCGCCGGGGAGCTGTTTTTT. Its translation: CASSLGLPAGELFF.

The rearrangement joins TRBV3-1 (or the pseudogene TRBV3-2) to TRBJ2-2; TRBD2 matches 9 bases. Trimming removed 1 base from V and 1 base from J; junction bases left unmatched: 1. Germline assignment: CDR1 LGHDT and CDR2 YNNKEL (reference sequence). The CDR3 runs to 16 residues. CDR3 nucleotides: TGTGCCAGCAGCCAAGGCGGGAGGGGGAACACCGGGGAGCTGTTTTTT. It is translated as CASSQGGRGNTGELFF.

This rearrangement joins TRBV4-3 to TRBJ1-2, with 7 positions matching TRBD1. J gave up 4 bases and V 0 bases, and 2 bases lay outside the gene matches. Germline V gene lookup returns CDR1 LGHNA and CDR2 YSLEER. This CDR3 has 14 amino acids. As DNA, the CDR3 is TGCGCCAGCAGCCAAGATAAGGGGGCCTATGGCTACACCTTC. Its protein product is CASSQDKGAYGYTF.

The chain employs TRBV11-2 and TRBJ2-5; D is uncertain. Between the trimmed V and J ends, which lost 5 bases and 1 base, there was a span of 11 bases. CDR1 and CDR2 (germline): SGHAT, FQNNGV. The CDR3 totals 14 residues. The CDR3 sequence is CASSPTGGQETQYF. CDR3 nucleotides: TGTGCCAGCAGCCCGACCGGCGGCCAAGAGACCCAGTACTTC.

The chain combines TRBV7-2 with TRBJ2-5, with D hard to call. The CDR3 loop spans 14 amino acids. The germline V gene encodes CDR1 SGHTA and CDR2 FQGNSA. Trimming left V 3 bases short and J 5 bases short, with 13 bases between. CDR3 coding DNA: TGTGCCAGCAGCTTTAGTCCGGGTGTCGAGACCCAGTACTTC. As protein: CASSFSPGVETQYF.

CDR3 loop: CASSSTWTQYF. The CDR3 DNA reads TGTGCCAGCAGTTCCACATGGACCCAGTACTTC. The chain links TRBV28 to TRBJ2-5; D unclear. Germline CDR1 reads MDHEN; CDR2 reads SYDVKM. V was cut by 4 bases and J by 7 bases, with 7 bases left in between. The length of the CDR3 is 11 residues.

This chain joins TRBV5-1 and TRBJ2-7, with TRBD2 identical over 10 bases. The CDR3 sequence is 16 residues long. With V trimmed by 0 bases and J by 3 bases, 6 bases remained unmatched. Per the germline V gene, CDR1 is SGHRS and CDR2 is YFSETQ. The CDR3 coding sequence is TGCGCCAGCAGCTTGGGGCCTAGCGGGGGATTCTACGAGCAGTACTTC. It codes for CASSLGPSGGFYEQYF.

The chain employs TRBV13 and TRBJ1-3; the D is unclear. Germline V lookup: CDR1 PRHDT, CDR2 FYEKMQ (reference sequence). Trimming removed 0 bases at V and 0 bases at J, with 6 bases between. This CDR3 spans 15 amino acids. Written as DNA, the CDR3 is TGTGCCAGCAGCTTAGGGCGGCCCTCTGGAAACACCATATATTTT. Translated: CASSLGRPSGNTIYF.

J is TRBJ2-2 and V is TRBV7-7; a weak D match, TRBD1 (6 bases). The CDR3 has 14 residues. Germline V lookup: CDR1 SSHAT, CDR2 FNYEAQ (reference sequence). V was clipped by 4 bases and J by 6 bases, with 12 bases between them. CDR3 region: CASSSEGGSGELFF. As DNA, the CDR3 is TGTGCCAGCAGCTCCGAAGGGGGTTCCGGGGAGCTGTTTTTT.

This clone was seen a few times. The chain recombines TRBV28 with TRBJ1-1; unclear D gene. V lost 7 bases and J 3 bases, leaving 15 bases between the germline ends. The CDR3 contains 14 residues. Germline V gene lookup returns CDR1 MDHEN and CDR2 SYDVKM. The CDR3 DNA is TGTGCCAGCACCCGGGAGGGCAGGCACACTGAAGCTTTCTTT. Residues: CASTREGRHTEAFF.

The sample holds one count of this clone. V gene TRBV5-1 combines with J gene TRBJ2-7, with 14 bases aligning to TRBD2. With V trimmed by 2 bases and J by 9 bases, 16 bases remained unmatched. Germline-derived CDR1 and CDR2 are SGHRS and YFSETQ. The CDR3 has 18 residues. Here the CDR3 DNA reads TGCGCCAGCAGCTTCAGCGGACTAGCGGGAGGCCTCTTGCTCGGGCAGTACTTC. This codes for CASSFSGLAGGLLLGQYF.

This chain joins TRBV9 and TRBJ2-7, with 9 bases that match TRBD1. The germline V gene encodes CDR1 SGDLS and CDR2 YYNGEE. The CDR3 runs to 15 residues. The junction had 6 bases not matched to a gene; V was cut back by 0 bases and J by 5 bases. In nucleotides, the CDR3 is TGTGCCAGCAGCGTAGCCCCGGGACAGGGAAACGAGCAGTACTTC. Its protein is CASSVAPGQGNEQYF.

The chain joins TRBV15 to TRBJ1-1, with 7 nucleotides matching TRBD1. The CDR3 runs 15 residues. Germline trimming cut 0 bases from V and 5 bases from J; bases unmatched to any gene: 6. Looked up from germline, CDR1 is LNHNV and CDR2 is YYDKDF (reference sequence). CDR3: CATSREQGLQTEAFF. CDR3 coding DNA: TGTGCCACCAGCAGAGAACAGGGGCTGCAAACTGAAGCTTTCTTT.

The chain employs TRBV5-4 and TRBJ1-3; D is unclear. The V gene's germline CDR1 is SGHNT and CDR2 YYREEE (reference sequence). There are 13 residues in the CDR3. V gave up 4 bases and J gave up 3 bases, with 8 bases separating them. CDR3 protein: CASSPQNGNTIYF. In DNA, the CDR3 is TGTGCCAGCAGCCCCCAAAATGGAAACACCATATATTTT.

V and J are TRBV5-5 and TRBJ2-5; TRBD2 agrees at 12 bases. The CDR3 is 18 amino acids. Germline CDR1 SGHKS, CDR2 YYEKEE (reference sequence). V lost 5 bases to trimming and J lost 6 bases; unmatched junction nucleotides: 17. CDR3 coding DNA: TGTGCCAGCAGTCCGAGATGGACTAGCGGGAACCCCCTCCAGACCCAGTACTTC. Translating it yields CASSPRWTSGNPLQTQYF.

The rearrangement uses TRBV2 and TRBJ2-5; D uncertain. Trimming left V 7 bases short and J 1 base short, with 10 bases between. Germline V gene data show CDR1 as SNHLY and CDR2 as FYNNEI. This CDR3 comprises 13 residues. The CDR3 loop is CASTVGFQETQYF. CDR3 DNA sequence: TGTGCCAGCACGGTGGGCTTCCAAGAGACCCAGTACTTC. The complete variable domain, with remaining parts taken from reference TRBV2 and TRBJ2-5, reads EPEVTQTPSHQVTQMGQEVILRCVPISNHLYFYWYRQILGQKVEFLVSFYNNEISEKSEIFDDQFSVERPDGSNFTLKIRSTKLEDSAMYFCASTVGFQETQYFGPGTRLLVL.

The chain has TRBV9 and TRBJ2-1; a weak D match, TRBD1 (7 bases). This CDR3 has 15 residues. Looked up from germline, CDR1 is SGDLS and CDR2 is YYNGEE. V was cut by 1 base and J by 3 bases, with 11 bases left in between. The CDR3 DNA follows: TGTGCCAGCAGCGTACAGGGGGGAAACTACAATGAGCAGTTCTTC. Translating gives CASSVQGGNYNEQFF. The whole variable domain, remainder taken from reference TRBV9 and TRBJ2-1, is DSGVTQTPKHLITATGQRVTLRCSPRSGDLSVYWYQQSLDQGLQFLIQYYNGEERAKGNILERFSAQQFPDLHSELNLSSLELGDSALYFCASSVQGGNYNEQFFGPGTRLTVL.